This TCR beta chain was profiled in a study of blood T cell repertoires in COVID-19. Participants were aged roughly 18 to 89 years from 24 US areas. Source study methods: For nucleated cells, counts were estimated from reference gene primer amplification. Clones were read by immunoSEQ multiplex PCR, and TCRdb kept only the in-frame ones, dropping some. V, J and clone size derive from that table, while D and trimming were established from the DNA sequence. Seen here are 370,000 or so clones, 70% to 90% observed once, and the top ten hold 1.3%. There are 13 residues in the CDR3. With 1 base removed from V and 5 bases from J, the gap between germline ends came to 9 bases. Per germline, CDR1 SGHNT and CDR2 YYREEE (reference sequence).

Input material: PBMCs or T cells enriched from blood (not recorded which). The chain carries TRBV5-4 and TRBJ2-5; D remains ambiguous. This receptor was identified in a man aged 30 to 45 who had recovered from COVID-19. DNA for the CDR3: TGTGCCAGCAGCTTGCCTGTTAGCGAGACCCAGTACTTC. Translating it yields CASSLPVSETQYF.